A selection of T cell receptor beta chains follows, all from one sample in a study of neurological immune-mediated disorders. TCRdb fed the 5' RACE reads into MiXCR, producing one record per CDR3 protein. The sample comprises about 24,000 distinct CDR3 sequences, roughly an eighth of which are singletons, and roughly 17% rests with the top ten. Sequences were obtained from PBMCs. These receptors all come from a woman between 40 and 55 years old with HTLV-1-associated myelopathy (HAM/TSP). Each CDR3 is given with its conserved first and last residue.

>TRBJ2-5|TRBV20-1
CSAAQTQYF
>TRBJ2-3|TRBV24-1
CATSDIRDRGVTDTQYF
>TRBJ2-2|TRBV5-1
CASSRDRVPGELFF
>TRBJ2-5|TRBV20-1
CSAGRTSGKGETQYF
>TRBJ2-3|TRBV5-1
CASSLDGAGGINTQYF
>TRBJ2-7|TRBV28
CASSIRGLGYEQYF
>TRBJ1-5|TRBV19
CASSIANPPQHF
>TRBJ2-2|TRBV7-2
CASSPRGLDTGELFF
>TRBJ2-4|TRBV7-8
CASSLGGDSLAKNIQYF
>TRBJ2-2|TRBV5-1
CASSQGTGGSGELFF
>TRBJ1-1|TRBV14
CASSPSGGFCTEAFF
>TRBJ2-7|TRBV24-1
CATSDPRTGSYEQYF
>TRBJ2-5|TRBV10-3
CATLEGGGPETQYF
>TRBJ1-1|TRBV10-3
CATKVSLLTGAAIGTEAFF
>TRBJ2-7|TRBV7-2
CASSPRLAGGSNEQYF
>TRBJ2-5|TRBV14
CASSPLVERETQYF
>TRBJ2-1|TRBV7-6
CASSDLLRPNEQFF
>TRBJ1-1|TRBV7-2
CASSLAPIMNTEAFF
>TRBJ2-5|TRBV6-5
CASSRDTTEITQYF
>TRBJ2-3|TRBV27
CASSFGSWARTDTQYF
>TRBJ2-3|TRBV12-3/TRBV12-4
CASSLATGTRGLPQYF
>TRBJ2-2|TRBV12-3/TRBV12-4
CASSLGGGLATGELFF
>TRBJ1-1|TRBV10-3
CAISDAGGPRNTEAFF
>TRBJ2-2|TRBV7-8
CASSLLAGGVGELFF
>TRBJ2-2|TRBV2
CASRKLPSSVAGELFF
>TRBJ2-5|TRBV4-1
CASSLGLAGAEETQYF
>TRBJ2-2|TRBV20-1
CSARSGTSYTGELFF
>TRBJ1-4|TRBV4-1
CASSLPQQGDEKLFF
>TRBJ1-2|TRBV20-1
CSAVDRTANYGYTF
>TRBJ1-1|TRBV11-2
CASSLEPAREAFF
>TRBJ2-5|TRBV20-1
CSAREDRGGETQYF
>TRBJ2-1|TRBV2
CASSQTSGGPISYNEQFF
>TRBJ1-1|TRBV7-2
CASSTQAGEPHTEAFF
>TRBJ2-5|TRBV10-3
CATGGLDPGTQYF
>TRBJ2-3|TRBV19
CASSGGQGAADTQYF
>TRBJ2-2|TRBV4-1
CASSQAGTGTGELFF
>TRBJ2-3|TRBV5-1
CASSLNTDTQYF
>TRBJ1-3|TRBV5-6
CASSLVGAWNPSGNTIYF
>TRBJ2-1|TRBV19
CASSMLSAQGSYNEQFF
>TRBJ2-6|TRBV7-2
CASSLVERDNLGANVLTF
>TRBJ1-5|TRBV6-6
CASTPRAGSVGNQPQHF
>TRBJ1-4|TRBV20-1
CSARQGGSAATNEKLFF
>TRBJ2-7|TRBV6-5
CASSYDRAYEQYF
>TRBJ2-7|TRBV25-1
CASSAQTYEQYF
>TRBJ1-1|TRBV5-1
CASSLTHGGTAFGTEAFF
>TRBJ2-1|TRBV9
CASSAPGLAGGKGEQFF
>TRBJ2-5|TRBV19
CASAALADQETQYF
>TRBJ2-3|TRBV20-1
CSARWELGTDTQYF